This T cell receptor beta chain was profiled in a study of beta chain features in type 1 diabetes. Study findings and constraints: All four CD4+ subsets of Type 1 diabetes patients contained TCRB CDR3s that were moderately but significantly shorter.

TCRB transcripts that were expressed got sequenced, as all of the isolated RNA had been reverse transcribed. Using immunoSEQ multiplex PCR, the repertoire was profiled, and TCRdb retains in-frame clones only, with some absent. Seen here are about 300,000 clones, approximately 15% observed once, and the top ten hold about 0.016%. Germline values: CDR1 SGDLS, CDR2 YYNGEE. The CDR3 covers 16 residues. The V end lost 0 bases, the J end lost 6 bases, and 19 bases lay between the germline ends. Remarks on this clone: Its antigen is not known.

Sequenced: naive CD4+ T cells from blood. The source is a woman aged 18-35 years with type 1 diabetes. The gene calls are TRBV9 and TRBJ2-7; possibly TRBD2 for D (6 bases). For the CDR3, the DNA is TGTGCCAGCAGCGTAGCTGGCTCCACCCGGGGGACCGAGCAGTACTTC. Amino acids: CASSVAGSTRGTEQYF.